This T cell receptor (beta chain) stems from a study of cytomegalovirus exposure and HLA in healthy donors. Study-wide points: Versus the roughly 700-donor mean, an Asian-associated ancestry cluster reportedly showed fewer N-insertions in a later analysis. CMV serostatus stood as the only immune exposure information on hand.

On this clone itself: The antigen remains unidentified.

PCR used 60 Vbeta primers and 13 Jbeta primers. Repertoires were generated with immunoSEQ multiplex PCR, while TCRdb's copy carries only in-frame clones and drops some. The record lists some 75,000 clones, of which the ten most abundant hold roughly 0.89%. Germline V gene sequence: CDR1 SGHTA, CDR2 FQGNSA. CDR3 length: 17 amino acids. V lost 2 bases and J lost 5; bases outside the gene matches: 10. The TCR originated in a boy aged 5-17 years in good health and CMV-seronegative. Material for sequencing was PBMCs. The rearrangement uses TRBV7-2 and TRBJ2-5; 11 positions agree with TRBD1. DNA of the CDR3: TGTGCCAGCAGCTTATCGGTAGAGGACAGGGGGCGGGAGACCCAGTACTTC. This translates into CASSLSVEDRGRETQYF.